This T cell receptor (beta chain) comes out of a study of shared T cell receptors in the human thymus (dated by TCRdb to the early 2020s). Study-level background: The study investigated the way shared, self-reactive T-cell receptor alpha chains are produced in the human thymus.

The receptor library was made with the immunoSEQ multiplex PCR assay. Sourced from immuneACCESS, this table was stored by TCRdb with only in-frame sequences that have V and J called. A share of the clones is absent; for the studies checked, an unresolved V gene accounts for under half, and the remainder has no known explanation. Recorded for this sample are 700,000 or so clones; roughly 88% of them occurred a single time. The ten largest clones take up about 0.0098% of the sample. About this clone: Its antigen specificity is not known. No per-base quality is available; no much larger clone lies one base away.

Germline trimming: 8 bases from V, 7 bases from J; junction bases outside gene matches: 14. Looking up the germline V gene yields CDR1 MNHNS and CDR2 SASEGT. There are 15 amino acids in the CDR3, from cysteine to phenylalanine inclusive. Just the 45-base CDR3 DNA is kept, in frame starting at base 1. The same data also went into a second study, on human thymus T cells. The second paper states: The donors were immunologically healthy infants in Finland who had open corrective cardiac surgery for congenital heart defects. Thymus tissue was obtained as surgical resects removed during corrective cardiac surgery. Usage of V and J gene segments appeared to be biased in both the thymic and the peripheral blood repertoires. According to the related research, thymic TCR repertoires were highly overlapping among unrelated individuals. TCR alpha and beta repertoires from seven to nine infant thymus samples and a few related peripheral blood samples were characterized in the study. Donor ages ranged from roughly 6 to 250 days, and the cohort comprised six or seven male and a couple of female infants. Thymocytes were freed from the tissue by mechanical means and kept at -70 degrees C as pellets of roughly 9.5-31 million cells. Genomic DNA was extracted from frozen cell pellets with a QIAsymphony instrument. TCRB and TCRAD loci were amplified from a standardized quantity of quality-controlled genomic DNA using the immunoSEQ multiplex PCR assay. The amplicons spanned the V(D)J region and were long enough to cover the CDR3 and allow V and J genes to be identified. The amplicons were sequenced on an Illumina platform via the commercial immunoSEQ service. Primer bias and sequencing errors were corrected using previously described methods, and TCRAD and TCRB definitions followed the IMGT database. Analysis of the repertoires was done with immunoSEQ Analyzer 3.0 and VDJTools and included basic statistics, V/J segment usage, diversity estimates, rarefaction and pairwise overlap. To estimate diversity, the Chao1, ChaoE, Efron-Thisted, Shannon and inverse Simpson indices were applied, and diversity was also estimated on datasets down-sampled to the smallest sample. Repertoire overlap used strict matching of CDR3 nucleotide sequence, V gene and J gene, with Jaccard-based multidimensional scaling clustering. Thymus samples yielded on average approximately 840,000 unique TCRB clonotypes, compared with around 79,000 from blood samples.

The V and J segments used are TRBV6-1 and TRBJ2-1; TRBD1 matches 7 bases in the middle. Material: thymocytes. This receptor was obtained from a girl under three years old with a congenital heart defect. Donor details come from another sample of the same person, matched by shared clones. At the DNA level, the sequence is TGTGCCAGCGGCCTAACAGGGGATGTCGGGAATGAGCAGTTCTTC. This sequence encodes CASGLTGDVGNEQFF.